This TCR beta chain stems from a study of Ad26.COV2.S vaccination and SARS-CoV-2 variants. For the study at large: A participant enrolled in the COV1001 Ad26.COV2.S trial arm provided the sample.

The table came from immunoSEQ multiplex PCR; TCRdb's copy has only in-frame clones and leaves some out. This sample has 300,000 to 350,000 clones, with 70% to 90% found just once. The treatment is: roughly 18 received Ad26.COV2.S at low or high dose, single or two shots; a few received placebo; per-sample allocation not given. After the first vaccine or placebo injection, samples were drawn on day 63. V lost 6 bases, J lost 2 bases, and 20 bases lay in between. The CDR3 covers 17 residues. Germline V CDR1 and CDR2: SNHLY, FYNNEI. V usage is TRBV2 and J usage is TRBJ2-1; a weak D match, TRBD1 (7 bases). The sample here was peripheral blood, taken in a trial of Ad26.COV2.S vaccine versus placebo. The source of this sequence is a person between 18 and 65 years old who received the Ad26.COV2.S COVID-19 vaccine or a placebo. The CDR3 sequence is CASSELRRDRTYNEQFF. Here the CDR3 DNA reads TGTGCCAGCAGCGAACTCCGGCGGGACAGAACCTACAATGAGCAGTTCTTC.